The following is a TCR beta chain sequence with its context. Its antigen is still unknown. TCRdb re-called the 5' RACE reads with MiXCR, one entry per CDR3 protein. The table shows just under 600,000 distinct CDR3 sequences, with approximately 15% occurring only once. J lost 0 bases, V lost 4 bases, and 2 bases had no gene match. The CDR3 extends over 14 amino acids. From germline, CDR1 is DFQATT and CDR2 SNEGSKA (reference sequence). This sample was included in a study of T cells after yellow fever vaccination. Study observations and caveats: Few clonotypes appeared in both CD4 and CD8 compartments. FACS-sorted repertoires could contain abundant clonotypes contaminating from the bulk population. Though weaker, the secondary response peaked faster, on day 5 versus 15.

This specimen was PBMCs, taken on the day of the yellow fever booster vaccination. The TCR was taken from a man under 40 who received the YFV17D yellow fever vaccine. This chain links TRBV20-1 with TRBJ2-7; 11 bases align to TRBD2. As DNA, the CDR3 is TGCAGTGCTAAACTAGCGGGAGCCTCCTACGAGCAGTACTTC. Translating gives CSAKLAGASYEQYF.